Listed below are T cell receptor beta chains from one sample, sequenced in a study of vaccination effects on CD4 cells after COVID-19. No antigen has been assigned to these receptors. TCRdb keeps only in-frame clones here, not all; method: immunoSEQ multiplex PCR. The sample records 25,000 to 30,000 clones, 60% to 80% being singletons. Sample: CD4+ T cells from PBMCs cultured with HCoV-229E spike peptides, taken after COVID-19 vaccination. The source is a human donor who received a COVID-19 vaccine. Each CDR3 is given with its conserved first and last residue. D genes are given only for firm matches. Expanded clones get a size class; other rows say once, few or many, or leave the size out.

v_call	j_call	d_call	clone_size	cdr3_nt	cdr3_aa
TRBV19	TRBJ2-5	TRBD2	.	TGTGCCAGTAGTATATACCCCGGAAGGACTAGCGGAAGCCAAGAGACCCAGTACTTC	CASSIYPGRTSGSQETQYF
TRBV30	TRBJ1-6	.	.	TGTGCCCGAACCCGGGACCCAACATCACCCCTCCACTTT	CARTRDPTSPLHF
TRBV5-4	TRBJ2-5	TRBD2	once	TGTGCCAGCAGCCCAGGGACTAGCGGAATACAAGAGACCCAGTACTTC	CASSPGTSGIQETQYF
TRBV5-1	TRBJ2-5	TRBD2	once	TGCGCCAGCAGCTGGGGGACTAGCGGGGGACAAGAGACCCAGTACTTC	CASSWGTSGGQETQYF
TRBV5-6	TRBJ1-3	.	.	TGTGCCAGCAGCAAACTAACACAGGGTACGGGAAACACCATATATTTT	CASSKLTQGTGNTIYF
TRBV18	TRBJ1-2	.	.	TGTGCCAGCTCACCATCAAGCGGAGGTGGCTACACCTTC	CASSPSSGGGYTF
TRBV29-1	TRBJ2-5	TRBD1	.	TGCAGCGTTCCGAAGACGACAGGGGAAGAGACCCAGTACTTC	CSVPKTTGEETQYF
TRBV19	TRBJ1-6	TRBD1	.	TGTGCCAGTTCCCGGACAGGGAATAATTCACCCCTCCACTTT	CASSRTGNNSPLHF
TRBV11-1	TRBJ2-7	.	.	TGTGCCAGCAGCTCTCGTAGGGGGTCCTACGAGCAGTACTTC	CASSSRRGSYEQYF
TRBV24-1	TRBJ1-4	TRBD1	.	TGTGCCACCAGTGATCCGAGACAGGGGGCGGAAAAACTGTTTTTT	CATSDPRQGAEKLFF
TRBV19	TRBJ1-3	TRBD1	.	TGTGCCAGTAGGCAGGGGGATTCTTCTGGAAACACCATATATTTT	CASRQGDSSGNTIYF
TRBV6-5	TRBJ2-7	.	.	TGTGCCAGCAGTTACTCGCAGGTCTCCAACTACGAGCAGTACTTC	CASSYSQVSNYEQYF
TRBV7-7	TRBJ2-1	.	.	TGTGCCAGCAGCCCGGGCCGCCTCCTTTCCTACAATGAGCAGTTCTTC	CASSPGRLLSYNEQFF
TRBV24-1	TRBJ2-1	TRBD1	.	TGTGCCACCAGTGATGCCGACAGGGCTACACTGTTCTTC	CATSDADRATLFF
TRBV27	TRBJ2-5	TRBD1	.	TGTGCCAGCAGCCCCGCCCCGGGACAGGGAGTGGGGACCCAGTACTTC	CASSPAPGQGVGTQYF
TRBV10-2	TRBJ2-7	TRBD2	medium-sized	TGCGCCAGCAGTGAGGTGGGGACTAGCGGTGGCTACGAGCAGTACTTC	CASSEVGTSGGYEQYF
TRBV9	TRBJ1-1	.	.	TGTGCCAGCAGCCCCCGTCAGTGGACTGAAGCTTTCTTT	CASSPRQWTEAFF
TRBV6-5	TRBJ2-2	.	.	TGTGCCAGCAGTTACTCGGGGGGGCGCGGCACCGGGGAGCTGTTTTTT	CASSYSGGRGTGELFF
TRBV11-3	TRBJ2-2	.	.	TGTGCCAGCAGCGCTCCGCCCTTAGAAGGCGGCGGGGAGCTGTTTTTT	CASSAPPLEGGGELFF
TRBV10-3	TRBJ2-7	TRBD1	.	TGTGCCATCAGTGGCGGGGGACAGGGGGCTAACGAGCAGTACTTC	CAISGGGQGANEQYF
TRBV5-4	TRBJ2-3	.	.	TGTGCCAGCAGCCCCGGACGGGATACGCAGTATTTT	CASSPGRDTQYF
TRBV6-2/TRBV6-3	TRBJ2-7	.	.	TGTGCCAGCAGTTACATCGACAGAGGGTCTTCCTACGAGCAGTACTTC	CASSYIDRGSSYEQYF
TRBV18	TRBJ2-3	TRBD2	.	TGTGCCAGCTCACCCCGCGGGGGGGGCCCCCCTGATACGCAGTATTTT	CASSPRGGGPPDTQYF
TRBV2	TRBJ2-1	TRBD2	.	TGTGCCAGCTCCTCTAGCGGGGTAGGATTCTCCTACAATGAGCAGTTCTTC	CASSSSGVGFSYNEQFF
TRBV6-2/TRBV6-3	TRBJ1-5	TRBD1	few	TGTGCCAGCAGCGGCGGGACAGTCGTTAATCAGCCCCAGCATTTT	CASSGGTVVNQPQHF
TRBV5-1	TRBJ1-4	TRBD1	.	TGCGCCAGCAGCCCGACGGAGGGGACAGGGGCTGATGAAAAACTGTTTTTT	CASSPTEGTGADEKLFF
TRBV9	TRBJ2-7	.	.	TGTGCCAGCAGCGTAGAGGCAGCCCTAACCTACGAGCAGTACTTC	CASSVEAALTYEQYF
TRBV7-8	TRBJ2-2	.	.	TGTGCCAGCAGCTTAGGACAGTCGAACACCGGGGAGCTGTTTTTT	CASSLGQSNTGELFF
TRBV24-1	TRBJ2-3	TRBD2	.	TGTGCCACCAGTGACAAAAGCAGAGGACTAGCGGGCACAGATACGCAGTATTTT	CATSDKSRGLAGTDTQYF
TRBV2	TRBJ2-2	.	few	TGTGCCAGCAGTGTCTTAGGTTCCGGGGAGCTGTTTTTT	CASSVLGSGELFF
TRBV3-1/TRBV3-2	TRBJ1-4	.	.	TGTGCCAGCAGCCTCGGGAGCGGGCATGAAAAACTGTTTTTT	CASSLGSGHEKLFF
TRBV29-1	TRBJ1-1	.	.	TGCAGCGTTGAAGATTACATGAACACTGAAGCTTTCTTT	CSVEDYMNTEAFF
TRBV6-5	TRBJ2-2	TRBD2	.	TGTGCCAGCAACGGAGTAGCGGGATCCGGGGAGCTGTTTTTT	CASNGVAGSGELFF
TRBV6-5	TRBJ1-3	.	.	TGTGCCAGCGGGACTAACTCTGGAAACACCATATATTTT	CASGTNSGNTIYF
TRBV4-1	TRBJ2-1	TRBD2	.	TGCGCCAGCAGCCTACAGGAAACCGGGACTAGCGGTAACTATGAGCAGTTCTTC	CASSLQETGTSGNYEQFF
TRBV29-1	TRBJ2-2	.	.	TGCAGCGTTGAACAGAACGCGAACACCGGGGAGCTGTTTTTT	CSVEQNANTGELFF
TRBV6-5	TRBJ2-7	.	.	TGTGCCAGCAGTCCCTCCGATTCGGGCTCCTACGAGCAGTACTTC	CASSPSDSGSYEQYF
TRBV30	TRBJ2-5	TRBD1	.	TGTGCCTGGTGCCACGGGACAGCTCAAGAGACCCAGTACTTC	CAWCHGTAQETQYF
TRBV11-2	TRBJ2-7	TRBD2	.	TGTGCCAGCAGATACGGGACTAGCGGGAGGAACTACGAGCAGTACTTC	CASRYGTSGRNYEQYF
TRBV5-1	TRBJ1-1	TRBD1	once	TGCGCCAGCAGCTTGGTTGGGACAGGGGGGTTCACTGAAGCTTTCTTT	CASSLVGTGGFTEAFF
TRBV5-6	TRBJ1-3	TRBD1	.	TGTGCCAGCAGCTTGGGACAGGGGTACGGAAACACCATATATTTT	CASSLGQGYGNTIYF
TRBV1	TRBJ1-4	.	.	TGCACCAGCAGCCAAGTTCAGGGTCCAAATGAAAAACTGTTTTTT	CTSSQVQGPNEKLFF
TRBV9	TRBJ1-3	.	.	TGTGCCAGCAGCGCCGGGACACTTTCTGGAAACACCATATATTTT	CASSAGTLSGNTIYF
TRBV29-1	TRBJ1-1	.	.	TGCAGCGTTGTGGGGACCGGACAGTCGAACACTGAAGCTTTCTTT	CSVVGTGQSNTEAFF
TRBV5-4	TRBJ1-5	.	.	TGTGCCAGCAGCTTGGCAGGGGATTCAAATCAGCCCCAGCATTTT	CASSLAGDSNQPQHF